The 15 T cell receptor beta chains below were found in one sample sequenced in a study of shared clonotypes between healthy human individuals. The table came from immunoSEQ multiplex PCR; TCRdb's copy has only in-frame clones and leaves some out. The repertoire includes 1.4 million or so clones, 98% of them detected once, and roughly 0.36% sits in the top ten. Sample: naive CD4+ T cells sorted from blood. The subset is: CD45RA+ positively selected. Receptor source: a man younger than 40 in good health.

The rearrangement links TRBV5-6 to TRBJ1-4; possibly TRBD1 for D (5 bases). The CDR3 spans 17 residues. Trimming left V 0 bases short and J 3 bases short, with 15 bases between. The V gene's germline CDR1 is SGHDT and CDR2 YYEEEE. The CDR3 loop reads CASSLDRPGTSNEKLFF. The DNA for the CDR3 is TGTGCCAGCAGCTTGGACAGGCCCGGGACCTCTAATGAAAAACTGTTTTTT.

The chain couples TRBV28 to TRBJ1-1; D is possibly TRBD1 (5 bases). This CDR3 has 14 amino acids. The germline V gene encodes CDR1 MDHEN and CDR2 SYDVKM. Trimming pared 3 bases from V and 4 bases from J, leaving 12 bases between. The CDR3 protein is CASSLVRASTEAFF. The CDR3 DNA is TGTGCCAGCAGTTTGGTCAGGGCTTCCACTGAAGCTTTCTTT.

V is TRBV15 and J is TRBJ1-1; D ambiguous. Germline V gene sequence: CDR1 LNHNV, CDR2 YYDKDF (reference sequence). V gave up 0 bases and J gave up 1 base, with 6 bases separating them. The CDR3 is made up of 14 amino acids. CDR3 sequence reads: CATSRDFGNTEAFF. The CDR3 nucleotides read TGTGCCACCAGCAGAGATTTCGGGAACACTGAAGCTTTCTTT.

The CDR3 DNA reads as TGTGCCAGCAGTGAAGCCGAACCTCTCGTCCACACCATATATTTT. Protein: CASSEAEPLVHTIYF. The V and J genes are TRBV6-1 and TRBJ1-3, with D hard to call. The length of the CDR3 is 15 residues. Germline-derived CDR1 and CDR2 are MNHNS and SASEGT. The germline V and J ends were trimmed by 0 bases and 8 bases, with 14 bases remaining between them.

The CDR3 DNA reads as TGCGCCAGCAGCTCCCTAGCGGGCACCTACAATGAGCAGTTCTTC. Its protein product is CASSSLAGTYNEQFF. The chain carries TRBV5-1 and TRBJ2-1; 8 bases map to TRBD2. The CDR3 has 15 residues. V dropped 3 bases and J dropped 2; count of bases not matched to a gene: 4. Germline loops: CDR1 SGHRS, CDR2 YFSETQ.

The V call is TRBV5-4, the J call TRBJ2-1; TRBD2 matches at 7 bases. CDR1 and CDR2 from the germline V gene are SGHNT and YYREEE (reference sequence). The CDR3 covers 15 residues. V lost 3 bases, J lost 6 bases, and 9 bases stayed unmatched. CDR3 amino acids: CASSSRAAGINEQFF. Written as DNA, the CDR3 is TGTGCCAGCAGCTCGCGAGCAGCGGGAATCAATGAGCAGTTCTTC.

The chain employs TRBV5-1 and TRBJ2-3; 9 nucleotides align to TRBD2. Germline CDR1 is SGHRS and CDR2 is YFSETQ. The CDR3 contains 15 residues. J was trimmed by 3 bases and V by 5 bases; bases with no gene match: 7. Here the CDR3 reads CASRLAGERTDTQYF. DNA for the CDR3: TGCGCCAGCAGGTTAGCGGGAGAGAGAACAGATACGCAGTATTTT.

The chain has TRBV6-5 and TRBJ2-1, with TRBD2 identical over 9 bases. The CDR3 covers 16 residues. CDR1 is MNHEY, CDR2 SVGAGI, per germline. The ends lost 2 bases at V and 10 bases at J; junction bases unmatched: 12. This CDR3 reads CASSYPGASGTAEQFF. DNA for the CDR3: TGTGCCAGCAGTTACCCCGGGGCTAGCGGGACGGCAGAGCAGTTCTTC.

This clone was seen just once. V and J are TRBV5-8 and TRBJ1-5; perhaps TRBD1 as D (6 bases). The CDR3 sequence is 15 residues long. Germline CDR1 SGHTS, CDR2 YDEGEE. Trimming took off 0 bases at V and 6 bases at J, with 13 bases between the two ends. The chain's CDR3 is CASSLGGAPGQPQHF. CDR3 DNA: TGTGCCAGCAGCTTGGGGGGGGCGCCGGGTCAGCCCCAGCATTTT.

This chain connects TRBV11-2 to TRBJ1-1; no firm D call. CDR3 length equals 15 residues. Germline loops: CDR1 SGHAT, CDR2 FQNNGV. The V and J ends lost 5 bases and 7 bases respectively, with 20 bases between them. The CDR3 here is CASSGDGVGVFEAFF. CDR3 nucleotides: TGTGCCAGCAGCGGCGACGGCGTCGGCGTATTTGAAGCTTTCTTT.

J is TRBJ1-1 and V is TRBV7-3; TRBD1 agrees at 7 bases. This CDR3 contains 15 residues. Germline CDR1 is SGHTA and CDR2 is FQGTGA. Losses at the gene ends were 5 bases for V and 8 bases for J; bases not matched to a gene: 14. The CDR3 here is CASSASPGGGAEAFF. In DNA, the CDR3 is TGTGCCAGCAGCGCATCGCCGGGAGGGGGCGCCGAAGCTTTCTTT.

V usage is TRBV10-2 and J usage is TRBJ2-5; 11 positions match TRBD2. CDR3 length: 15 residues. Trimming took 6 bases from V and 2 from J; bases not matched to a gene: 5. CDR1 and CDR2 (germline): WSHSY, SAAADI. The CDR3: CASSRLAGLQETQYF. CDR3 nucleotide sequence: TGCGCCAGCAGCCGACTAGCGGGGTTACAAGAGACCCAGTACTTC.

Regarding this clone: Additional DNA sequences in this sample encode the identical CDR3. The chain links TRBV6-6 to TRBJ2-3; D remains unclear. V was cut by 6 bases and J by 2 bases, with 6 bases left in between. Looked up from germline, CDR1 is MNHNY and CDR2 is SVGAGI (reference sequence). The CDR3 spans 12 residues. The CDR3 DNA reads TGTGCCAGCAGCCCCAACACAGATACGCAGTATTTT. It is translated as CASSPNTDTQYF.

The chain combines TRBV14 with TRBJ2-1; possible D gene TRBD1, 5 bases. Germline values: CDR1 SGHDN, CDR2 FVKESK. V was shortened by 3 bases and J by 8 bases, with 14 bases between the two germline ends. The CDR3 covers 14 residues. Here the CDR3 DNA reads TGTGCCAGCAGCCAGCGACAGCTAGGGGATGAGCAGTTCTTC. It codes for CASSQRQLGDEQFF.

V and J are TRBV4-3 and TRBJ2-7; tentative D call: TRBD1 (6 bases). Germline V gives CDR1 LGHNA, CDR2 YSLEER. Trimming took off 4 bases at V and 2 bases at J, with 15 bases between the two ends. CDR3 size: 15 residues. The CDR3 DNA is TGCGCCAGCAGCCTTGGCTCGGGGACAACCTACGAGCAGTACTTC. It translates to CASSLGSGTTYEQYF.